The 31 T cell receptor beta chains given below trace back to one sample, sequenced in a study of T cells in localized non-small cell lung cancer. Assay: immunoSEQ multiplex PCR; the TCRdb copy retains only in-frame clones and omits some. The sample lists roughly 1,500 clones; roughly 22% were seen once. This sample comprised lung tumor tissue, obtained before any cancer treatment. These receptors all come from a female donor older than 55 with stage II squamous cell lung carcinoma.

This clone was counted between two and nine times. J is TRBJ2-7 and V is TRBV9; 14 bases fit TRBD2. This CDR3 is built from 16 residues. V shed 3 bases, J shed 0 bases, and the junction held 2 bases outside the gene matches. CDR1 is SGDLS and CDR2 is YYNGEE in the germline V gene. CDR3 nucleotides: TGTGCCAGCAGCGGGGGGACTAGCGGGAGCTCCTACGAGCAGTACTTC. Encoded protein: CASSGGTSGSSYEQYF.

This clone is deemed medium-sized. CDR3 residues: CASSLTSGKTEQFF. The CDR3 DNA sequence: TGTGCCAGCAGCTTGACTAGCGGGAAAACTGAGCAGTTCTTC. This sequence joins TRBV11-3 and TRBJ2-1; 11 bases match TRBD2. This CDR3 spans 14 amino acids. Germline V gene data show CDR1 as SGHNT and CDR2 as YENEEA. J gave up 9 bases and V 3 bases, and 4 bases lay outside the gene matches. Full variable domain (rest looked up from reference TRBV11-3 and TRBJ2-1): EAGVVQSPRYKIIEKKQPVAFWCNPISGHNTLYWYLQNLGQGPELLIRYENEEAVDDSQLPKDRFSAERLKGVDSTLKIQPAELGDSAVYLCASSLTSGKTEQFFGPGTRLTVL.

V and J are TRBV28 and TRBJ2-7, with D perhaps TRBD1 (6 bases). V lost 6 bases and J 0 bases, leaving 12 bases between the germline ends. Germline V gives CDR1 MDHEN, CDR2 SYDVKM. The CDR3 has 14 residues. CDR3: CASSATGGSYEQYV. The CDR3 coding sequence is TGTGCCAGCAGCGCGACAGGTGGCTCCTACGAGCAGTACGTC.

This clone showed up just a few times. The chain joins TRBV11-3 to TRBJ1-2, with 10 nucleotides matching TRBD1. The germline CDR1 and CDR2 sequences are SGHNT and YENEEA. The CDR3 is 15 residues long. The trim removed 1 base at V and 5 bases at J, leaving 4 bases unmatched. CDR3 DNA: TGTGCCAGCAGCTTAGGTGGGACAGGGGTATATGGCTACACCTTC. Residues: CASSLGGTGVYGYTF. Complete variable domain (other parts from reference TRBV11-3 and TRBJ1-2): EAGVVQSPRYKIIEKKQPVAFWCNPISGHNTLYWYLQNLGQGPELLIRYENEEAVDDSQLPKDRFSAERLKGVDSTLKIQPAELGDSAVYLCASSLGGTGVYGYTFGSGTRLTVV.

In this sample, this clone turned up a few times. CDR3 sequence reads: CASNQQTGGSEKLFF. CDR3 coding DNA: TGTGCCAGTAACCAACAGACAGGGGGGTCCGAAAAACTGTTTTTT. The V and J genes are TRBV19 and TRBJ1-4; 9 positions agree with TRBD1. The CDR3 consists of 15 residues. CDR1 is LNHDA, CDR2 SQIVND, per germline (reference sequence). Trimming at V came to 7 bases and at J to 8 bases, leaving 11 bases not matched to a gene.

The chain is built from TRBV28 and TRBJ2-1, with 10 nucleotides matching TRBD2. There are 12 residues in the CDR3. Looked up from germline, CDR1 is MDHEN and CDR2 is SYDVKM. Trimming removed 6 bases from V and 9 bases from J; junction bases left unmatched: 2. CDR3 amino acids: CASRLAGIEQFF. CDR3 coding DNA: TGTGCCAGCAGACTAGCGGGAATTGAGCAGTTCTTC.

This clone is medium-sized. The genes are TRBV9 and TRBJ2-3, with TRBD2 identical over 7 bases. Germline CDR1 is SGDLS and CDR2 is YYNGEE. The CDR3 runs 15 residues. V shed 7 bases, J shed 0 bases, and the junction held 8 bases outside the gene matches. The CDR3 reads CASRRASGSTDTQYF. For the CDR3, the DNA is TGTGCCAGCCGGCGGGCTAGCGGTAGCACAGATACGCAGTATTTT.

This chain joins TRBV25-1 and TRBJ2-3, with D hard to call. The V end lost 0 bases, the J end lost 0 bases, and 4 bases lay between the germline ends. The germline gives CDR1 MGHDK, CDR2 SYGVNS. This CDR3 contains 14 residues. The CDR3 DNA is TGTGCCAGCAGTGAATATGCCAGCACAGATACGCAGTATTTT. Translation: CASSEYASTDTQYF.

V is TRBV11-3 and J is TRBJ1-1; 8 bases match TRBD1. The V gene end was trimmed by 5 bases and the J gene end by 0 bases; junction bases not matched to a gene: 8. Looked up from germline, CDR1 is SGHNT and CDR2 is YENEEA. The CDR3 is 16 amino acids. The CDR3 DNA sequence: TGTGCCAGCAGCCGTCCCGGGACAGGATTGAACACTGAAGCTTTCTTT. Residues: CASSRPGTGLNTEAFF.

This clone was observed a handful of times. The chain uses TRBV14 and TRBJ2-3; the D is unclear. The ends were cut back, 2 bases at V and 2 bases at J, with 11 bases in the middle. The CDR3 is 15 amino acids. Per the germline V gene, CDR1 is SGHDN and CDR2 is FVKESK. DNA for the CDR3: TGTGCCAGCAGCCAACTAGGGCATACCACAGATACGCAGTATTTT. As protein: CASSQLGHTTDTQYF. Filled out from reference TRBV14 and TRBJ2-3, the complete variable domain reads EAGVTQFPSHSVIEKGQTVTLRCDPISGHDNLYWYRRVMGKEIKFLLHFVKESKQDESGMPNNRFLAERTGGTYSTLKVQPAELEDSGVYFCASSQLGHTTDTQYFGPGTRLTVL.

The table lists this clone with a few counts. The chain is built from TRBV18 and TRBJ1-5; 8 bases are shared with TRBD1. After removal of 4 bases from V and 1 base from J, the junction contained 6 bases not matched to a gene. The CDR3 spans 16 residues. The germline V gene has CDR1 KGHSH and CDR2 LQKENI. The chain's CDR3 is CASSLDRGTSNQPQHF. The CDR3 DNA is TGTGCCAGCTCACTCGACAGGGGCACCAGCAATCAGCCCCAGCATTTT.

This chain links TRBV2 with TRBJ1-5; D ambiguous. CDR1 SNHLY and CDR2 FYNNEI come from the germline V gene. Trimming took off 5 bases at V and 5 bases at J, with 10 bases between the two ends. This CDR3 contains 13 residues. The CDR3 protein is CASSLQRDQPQHF. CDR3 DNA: TGTGCCAGCAGTCTTCAGAGGGATCAGCCCCAGCATTTT.

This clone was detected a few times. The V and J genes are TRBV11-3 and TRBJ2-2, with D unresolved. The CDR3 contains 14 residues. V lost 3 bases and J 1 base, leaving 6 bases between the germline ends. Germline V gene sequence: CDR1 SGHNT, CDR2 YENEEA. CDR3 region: CASSFARNTGELFF. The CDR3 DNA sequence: TGTGCCAGCAGCTTCGCCAGGAACACCGGGGAGCTGTTTTTT.

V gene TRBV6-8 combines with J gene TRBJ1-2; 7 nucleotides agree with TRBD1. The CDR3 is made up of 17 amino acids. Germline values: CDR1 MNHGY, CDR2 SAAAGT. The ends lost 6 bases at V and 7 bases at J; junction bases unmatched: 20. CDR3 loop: CASSQVRDSPFGGGYTF. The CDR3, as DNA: TGTGCCAGCAGCCAAGTCAGGGACAGCCCCTTCGGTGGTGGCTACACCTTC.

DNA of the CDR3: TGCGCCAGCAGCACCGGACAGGTCCGTAATTCACCCCTCCACTTT. Amino acid sequence: CASSTGQVRNSPLHF. J is TRBJ1-6 and V is TRBV5-1, with TRBD1 matching 7 bases. In germline, CDR1 is SGHRS, CDR2 YFSETQ. The CDR3 contains 15 residues. The J segment lost 6 bases and the V segment lost 4 bases, leaving 7 bases of the junction unmatched.

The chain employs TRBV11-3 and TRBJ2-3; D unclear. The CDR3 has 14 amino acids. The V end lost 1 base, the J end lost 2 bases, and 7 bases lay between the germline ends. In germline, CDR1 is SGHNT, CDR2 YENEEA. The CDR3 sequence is CASSLGRITDTQYF. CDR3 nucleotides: TGTGCCAGCAGCTTAGGGCGGATCACAGATACGCAGTATTTT. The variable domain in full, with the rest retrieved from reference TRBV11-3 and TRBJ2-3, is EAGVVQSPRYKIIEKKQPVAFWCNPISGHNTLYWYLQNLGQGPELLIRYENEEAVDDSQLPKDRFSAERLKGVDSTLKIQPAELGDSAVYLCASSLGRITDTQYFGPGTRLTVL.

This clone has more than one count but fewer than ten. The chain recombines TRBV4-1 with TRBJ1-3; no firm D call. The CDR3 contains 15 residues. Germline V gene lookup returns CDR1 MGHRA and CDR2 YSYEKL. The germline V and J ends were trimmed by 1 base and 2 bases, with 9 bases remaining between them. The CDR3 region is CASSQVPQPGNTIYF. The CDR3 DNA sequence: TGCGCCAGCAGCCAAGTCCCGCAGCCTGGAAACACCATATATTTT.

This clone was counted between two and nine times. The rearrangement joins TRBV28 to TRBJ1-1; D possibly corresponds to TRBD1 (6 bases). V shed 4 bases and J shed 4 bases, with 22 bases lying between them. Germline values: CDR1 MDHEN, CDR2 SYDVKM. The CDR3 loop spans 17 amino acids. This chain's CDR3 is CASSSQSQGLRATEAFF. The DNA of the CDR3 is TGTGCCAGCAGTTCCCAATCCCAGGGGCTCCGTGCCACTGAAGCTTTCTTT.

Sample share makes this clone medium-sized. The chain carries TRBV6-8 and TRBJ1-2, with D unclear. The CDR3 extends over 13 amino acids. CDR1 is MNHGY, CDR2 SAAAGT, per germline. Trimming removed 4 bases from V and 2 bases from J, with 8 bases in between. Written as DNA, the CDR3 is TGTGCCAGCAGTTGGGGTCGGAACTATGGCTACACCTTC. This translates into CASSWGRNYGYTF.

The CDR3 nucleotides read TGTGCCACCAGCAGTACAGAACAGGGGGCTGGAGGCTACACCTTC. Amino acids: CATSSTEQGAGGYTF. This chain connects TRBV15 to TRBJ1-2; 9 bases agree with TRBD1. Germline CDR1 is LNHNV and CDR2 is YYDKDF (reference sequence). After removal of 3 bases from V and 8 bases from J, the junction contained 10 bases not matched to a gene. The CDR3 is made up of 15 amino acids.

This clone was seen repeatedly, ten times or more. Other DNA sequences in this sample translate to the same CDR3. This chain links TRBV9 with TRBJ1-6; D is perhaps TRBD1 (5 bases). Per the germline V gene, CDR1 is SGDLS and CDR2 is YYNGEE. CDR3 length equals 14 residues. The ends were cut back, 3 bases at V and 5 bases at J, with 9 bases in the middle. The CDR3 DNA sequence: TGTGCCAGCAGCGGGGGGGGTGATAATTCACCCCTCCACTTT. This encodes CASSGGGDNSPLHF.

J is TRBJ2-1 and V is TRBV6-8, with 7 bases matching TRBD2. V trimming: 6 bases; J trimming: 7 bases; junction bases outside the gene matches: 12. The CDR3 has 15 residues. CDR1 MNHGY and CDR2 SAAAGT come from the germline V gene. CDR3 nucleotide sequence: TGTGCCAGCAGGATGGTAGGAAGGACTAGAAATGAGCAGTTCTTC. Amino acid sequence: CASRMVGRTRNEQFF.

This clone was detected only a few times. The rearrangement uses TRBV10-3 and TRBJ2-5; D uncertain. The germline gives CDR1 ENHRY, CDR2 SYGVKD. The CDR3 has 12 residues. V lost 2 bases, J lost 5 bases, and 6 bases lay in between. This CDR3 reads CAISEDEETQYF. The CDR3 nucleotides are TGTGCCATCAGTGAGGACGAGGAGACCCAGTACTTC.

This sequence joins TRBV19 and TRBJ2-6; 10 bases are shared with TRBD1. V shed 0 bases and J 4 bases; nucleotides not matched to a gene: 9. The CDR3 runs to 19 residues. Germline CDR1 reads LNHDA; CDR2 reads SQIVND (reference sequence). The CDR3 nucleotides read TGTGCCAGTAGTATAGAAGTTGGACAGGGGGTCTCCGGGGCCAACGTCCTGACTTTC. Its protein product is CASSIEVGQGVSGANVLTF. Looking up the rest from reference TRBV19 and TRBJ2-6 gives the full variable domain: DGGITQSPKYLFRKEGQNVTLSCEQNLNHDAMYWYRQDPGQGLRLIYYSQIVNDFQKGDIAEGYSVSREKKESFPLTVTSAQKNPTAFYLCASSIEVGQGVSGANVLTFGAGSRLTVL.

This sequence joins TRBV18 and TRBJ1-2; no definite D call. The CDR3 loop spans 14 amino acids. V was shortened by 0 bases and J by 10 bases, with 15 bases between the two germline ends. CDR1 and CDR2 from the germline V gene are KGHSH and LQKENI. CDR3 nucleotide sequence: TGTGCCAGCTCACCACCGTCCATCGACGGTGACTACACCTTC. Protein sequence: CASSPPSIDGDYTF.

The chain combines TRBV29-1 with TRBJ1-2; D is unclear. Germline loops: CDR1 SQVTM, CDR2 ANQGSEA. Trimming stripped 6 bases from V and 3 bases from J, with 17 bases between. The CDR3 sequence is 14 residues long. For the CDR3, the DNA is TGCAGCGTCGTATCGCTCTCTATGTACTATGGCTACACCTTC. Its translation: CSVVSLSMYYGYTF. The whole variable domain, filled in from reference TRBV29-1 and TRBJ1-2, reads SAVISQKPSRDICQRGTSLTIQCQVDSQVTMMFWYRQQPGQSLTLIATANQGSEATYESGFVIDKFPISRPNLTFSTLTVSNMSPEDSSIYLCSVVSLSMYYGYTFGSGTRLTVV.

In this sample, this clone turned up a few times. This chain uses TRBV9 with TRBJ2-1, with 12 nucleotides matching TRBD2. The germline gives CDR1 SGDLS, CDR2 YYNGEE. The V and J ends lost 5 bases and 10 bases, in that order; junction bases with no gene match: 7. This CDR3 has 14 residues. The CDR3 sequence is CASRRTSGDVEQFF. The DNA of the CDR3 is TGTGCCAGCAGGCGGACTAGCGGGGACGTCGAGCAGTTCTTC.

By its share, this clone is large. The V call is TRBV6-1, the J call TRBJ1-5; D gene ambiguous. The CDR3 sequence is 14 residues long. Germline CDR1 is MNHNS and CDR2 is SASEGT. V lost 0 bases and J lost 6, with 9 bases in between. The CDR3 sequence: CASSEALRGQPQHF. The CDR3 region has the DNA TGTGCCAGCAGTGAAGCCCTTCGAGGTCAGCCCCAGCATTTT.

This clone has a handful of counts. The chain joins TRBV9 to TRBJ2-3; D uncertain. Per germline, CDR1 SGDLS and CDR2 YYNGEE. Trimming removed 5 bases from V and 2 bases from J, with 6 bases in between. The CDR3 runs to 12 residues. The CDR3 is CASRGLTDTQYF. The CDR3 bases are TGTGCCAGCAGGGGCCTCACAGATACGCAGTATTTT.

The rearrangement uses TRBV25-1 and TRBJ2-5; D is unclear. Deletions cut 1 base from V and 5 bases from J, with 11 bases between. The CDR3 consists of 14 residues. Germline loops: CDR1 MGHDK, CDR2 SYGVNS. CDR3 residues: CASSEWATVETQYF. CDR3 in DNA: TGTGCCAGCAGTGAATGGGCCACGGTGGAGACCCAGTACTTC.

The CDR3 DNA reads TGTGCCAGCAGTTACGCGGCGGGCTCAGCTTACGAGCAGTACTTC. Protein product: CASSYAAGSAYEQYF. The chain couples TRBV6-8 to TRBJ2-7; possible D gene TRBD2, 5 bases. Germline-derived CDR1 and CDR2 are MNHGY and SAAAGT. This CDR3 spans 15 amino acids. V shed 2 bases and J shed 4 bases, with 15 bases lying between them.